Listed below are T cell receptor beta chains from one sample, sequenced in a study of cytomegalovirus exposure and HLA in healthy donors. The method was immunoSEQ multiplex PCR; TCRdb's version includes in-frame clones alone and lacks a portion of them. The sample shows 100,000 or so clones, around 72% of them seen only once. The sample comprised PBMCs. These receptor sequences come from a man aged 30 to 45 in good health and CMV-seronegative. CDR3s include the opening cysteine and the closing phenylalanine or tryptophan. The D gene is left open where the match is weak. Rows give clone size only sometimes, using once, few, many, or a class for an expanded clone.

cdr3_nt: TGTGCCAGCAGCTTGGACAGGGTGGGCGAGCAGTACTTC
cdr3_aa: CASSLDRVGEQYF
d_call: -
j_call: TRBJ2-7
clone_size: -
v_call: TRBV5-5

cdr3_nt: TGTGCCAGCAGCAGACAGGTTGACCTCTATGGCTACACCTTC
cdr3_aa: CASSRQVDLYGYTF
d_call: -
j_call: TRBJ1-2
clone_size: -
v_call: TRBV28

cdr3_nt: TGCAGCGTTGCTAAGGGGCAGTCAGGCTACGAGCAGTACTTC
cdr3_aa: CSVAKGQSGYEQYF
d_call: -
j_call: TRBJ2-7
clone_size: -
v_call: TRBV29-1

cdr3_nt: TGCGCCAGCTCGGACAGGGCAACAGATACGCAGTATTTT
cdr3_aa: CASSDRATDTQYF
d_call: TRBD1
j_call: TRBJ2-3
clone_size: -
v_call: TRBV10-1

cdr3_nt: TGTGCCAGCAGTTTAGAAGGGACATACAATCAGCCCCAGCATTTT
cdr3_aa: CASSLEGTYNQPQHF
d_call: -
j_call: TRBJ1-5
clone_size: -
v_call: TRBV27

cdr3_nt: TGTGCCAGCGGTTACGGCACCGGGGAGCTGTTTTTT
cdr3_aa: CASGYGTGELFF
d_call: -
j_call: TRBJ2-2
clone_size: -
v_call: TRBV9

cdr3_nt: TGTGCCAGCAGTGCAGAACAGGGCCCGGAGACCCAGTACTTC
cdr3_aa: CASSAEQGPETQYF
d_call: -
j_call: TRBJ2-5
clone_size: -
v_call: TRBV2

cdr3_nt: TGTGCCAGCAGCCTCCAGGGGGGAGGCTTGGAGACCCAGTACTTC
cdr3_aa: CASSLQGGGLETQYF
d_call: -
j_call: TRBJ2-5
clone_size: -
v_call: TRBV7-2

cdr3_nt: TGTGCCAGCAGCCTACGGGGGACAGGGGGGCAGCCCCAGCATTTT
cdr3_aa: CASSLRGTGGQPQHF
d_call: TRBD1
j_call: TRBJ1-5
clone_size: few
v_call: TRBV5-6

cdr3_nt: TGTGCCAGCAGCTTAGAACGGGACACAGATACGCAGTATTTT
cdr3_aa: CASSLERDTDTQYF
d_call: -
j_call: TRBJ2-3
clone_size: -
v_call: TRBV11-2

cdr3_nt: TGCACCAGCAGCCCCCGCGGGGGGGCTATTTACAATGAGCAGTTCTTC
cdr3_aa: CTSSPRGGAIYNEQFF
d_call: -
j_call: TRBJ2-1
clone_size: -
v_call: TRBV1

cdr3_nt: TGTGCCAGCAGTGTATTAGCGGGGGGAGAGACCCAGTACTTC
cdr3_aa: CASSVLAGGETQYF
d_call: TRBD2
j_call: TRBJ2-5
clone_size: -
v_call: TRBV2

cdr3_nt: TGCGCCAGCAGTCCTCTAGCGGGTACGGTCGAGCAGTACTTC
cdr3_aa: CASSPLAGTVEQYF
d_call: TRBD2
j_call: TRBJ2-7
clone_size: few
v_call: TRBV5-1

cdr3_nt: TGTGCCAGCAGCGTAGGGGCTGATTCCTACGAGCAGTACTTC
cdr3_aa: CASSVGADSYEQYF
d_call: -
j_call: TRBJ2-7
clone_size: -
v_call: TRBV9

cdr3_nt: TGCGCCAGCAGCCAAGATACAGGGGCTTTCTTT
cdr3_aa: CASSQDTGAFF
d_call: -
j_call: TRBJ1-1
clone_size: -
v_call: TRBV4-1

cdr3_nt: TGTGCCAGCAGTGAAATAAATTTTGCAGGGGGCGATGAGCAGTTCTTC
cdr3_aa: CASSEINFAGGDEQFF
d_call: TRBD1
j_call: TRBJ2-1
clone_size: -
v_call: TRBV6-1

cdr3_nt: TGCGCCAGCAGCCTCAGGGAGGGGAACACTGAAGCTTTCTTT
cdr3_aa: CASSLREGNTEAFF
d_call: -
j_call: TRBJ1-1
clone_size: -
v_call: TRBV5-1

cdr3_nt: TGTGCCAGTAATTTAGCGGGAGGTCAATCGAACACCGGGGAGCTGTTTTTT
cdr3_aa: CASNLAGGQSNTGELFF
d_call: TRBD2
j_call: TRBJ2-2
clone_size: -
v_call: TRBV19

cdr3_nt: TGTGCCAGCAGCTTACAGATTGGGGAGCTGTTTTTT
cdr3_aa: CASSLQIGELFF
d_call: -
j_call: TRBJ2-2
clone_size: -
v_call: TRBV7-2

cdr3_nt: TGTGCCAGCAGAGGGGACATTAATGAAAAACTGTTTTTT
cdr3_aa: CASRGDINEKLFF
d_call: -
j_call: TRBJ1-4
clone_size: few
v_call: TRBV28

cdr3_nt: TGTGCCTGGAGTGTATCGGTGTTGAATTCACCCCTCCACTTT
cdr3_aa: CAWSVSVLNSPLHF
d_call: -
j_call: TRBJ1-6
clone_size: -
v_call: TRBV30

cdr3_nt: TGCGCCAGCAGCCAAGCTTTTAGGGGAAGGAACTACACCTTC
cdr3_aa: CASSQAFRGRNYTF
d_call: -
j_call: TRBJ1-2
clone_size: few
v_call: TRBV4-1

cdr3_nt: TGTGCCAGCAGGATCCGGGGACTAGCGGGGGGCACCGGGGAGCTGTTTTTT
cdr3_aa: CASRIRGLAGGTGELFF
d_call: TRBD2
j_call: TRBJ2-2
clone_size: -
v_call: TRBV28

cdr3_nt: TGCGCCAGCAGCTTAATAGCGGGGGGGCCGTTAGGTGAGCAGTTCTTC
cdr3_aa: CASSLIAGGPLGEQFF
d_call: TRBD2
j_call: TRBJ2-1
clone_size: -
v_call: TRBV5-1

cdr3_nt: TGTGCCAGCAGTGACATAGTTCAGGGGCACCAAGCTTTCTTT
cdr3_aa: CASSDIVQGHQAFF
d_call: -
j_call: TRBJ1-1
clone_size: -
v_call: TRBV6-5

cdr3_nt: TGCGCCAGCAGGCACCCGGGACAGCACAATGAGCAGTTCTTC
cdr3_aa: CASRHPGQHNEQFF
d_call: TRBD1
j_call: TRBJ2-1
clone_size: once
v_call: TRBV5-1

cdr3_nt: TGCGCCAGCAGCTTGGGACAGGGGGCAAGCACAGATACGCAGTATTTT
cdr3_aa: CASSLGQGASTDTQYF
d_call: TRBD1
j_call: TRBJ2-3
clone_size: -
v_call: TRBV5-1

cdr3_nt: TGTGCCAGCAGCTTGGGGGGAGGAACTAGCACAGATACGCAGTATTTT
cdr3_aa: CASSLGGGTSTDTQYF
d_call: -
j_call: TRBJ2-3
clone_size: -
v_call: TRBV7-7

cdr3_nt: TGTGCCAGCAGCCCGGGACAGGTGGATGGAGATACGCAGTATTTT
cdr3_aa: CASSPGQVDGDTQYF
d_call: TRBD1
j_call: TRBJ2-3
clone_size: -
v_call: TRBV7-2

cdr3_nt: TGTGCCAGCAGCCCCACCGGGACTGTACTCTACGAGCAGTACTTC
cdr3_aa: CASSPTGTVLYEQYF
d_call: -
j_call: TRBJ2-7
clone_size: -
v_call: TRBV5-6

cdr3_nt: TGTGCCAGCAGTCCCTCAGGGGGCAATCAGCCCCAGCATTTT
cdr3_aa: CASSPSGGNQPQHF
d_call: -
j_call: TRBJ1-5
clone_size: -
v_call: TRBV6-5

cdr3_nt: TGTGCCAGCAGTACAGGGAGCTCCTACAATGAGCAGTTCTTC
cdr3_aa: CASSTGSSYNEQFF
d_call: -
j_call: TRBJ2-1
clone_size: -
v_call: TRBV2

cdr3_nt: TGCAGCGTTGATTCTAGCGGACAAGAGACCCAGTACTTC
cdr3_aa: CSVDSSGQETQYF
d_call: TRBD2
j_call: TRBJ2-5
clone_size: -
v_call: TRBV29-1

cdr3_nt: TGCGCCAGCAGCCCTCGGGACAGGGAACCTGAAGCTTTCTTT
cdr3_aa: CASSPRDREPEAFF
d_call: TRBD1
j_call: TRBJ1-1
clone_size: -
v_call: TRBV4-1

cdr3_nt: TGTGCCTGGAGTGTCGGGACAGGGGGCTGGGAGACCCAGTACTTC
cdr3_aa: CAWSVGTGGWETQYF
d_call: TRBD1
j_call: TRBJ2-5
clone_size: -
v_call: TRBV30

cdr3_nt: TGTGCCAGCAGCTGGTTGGGGGGAGGGAAGTCCTACGAGCAGTACTTC
cdr3_aa: CASSWLGGGKSYEQYF
d_call: TRBD2
j_call: TRBJ2-7
clone_size: -
v_call: TRBV5-6

cdr3_nt: TGCAGCGTTGGTCCGGGGGGCGCCTATGGCTACACCTTC
cdr3_aa: CSVGPGGAYGYTF
d_call: -
j_call: TRBJ1-2
clone_size: once
v_call: TRBV29-1

cdr3_nt: TGTGCCAGCAGCCGTACTAGCGGGGGGGCCGGACTTATGTCCTACGAGCAGTACTTC
cdr3_aa: CASSRTSGGAGLMSYEQYF
d_call: TRBD2
j_call: TRBJ2-7
clone_size: -
v_call: TRBV7-2

cdr3_nt: TGTGCCAGCAGTTACTCGACAGGGTTAAAGGTCGAGCAGTACTTC
cdr3_aa: CASSYSTGLKVEQYF
d_call: TRBD1
j_call: TRBJ2-7
clone_size: once
v_call: TRBV6-5

cdr3_nt: TGTGCCACCAGCCGGGACAGGGGCAATGAAAAACTGTTTTTT
cdr3_aa: CATSRDRGNEKLFF
d_call: TRBD1
j_call: TRBJ1-4
clone_size: -
v_call: TRBV15

cdr3_nt: TGTGCCAGTAGATCTCAGGGTTATGAAAAACTGTTTTTT
cdr3_aa: CASRSQGYEKLFF
d_call: -
j_call: TRBJ1-4
clone_size: -
v_call: TRBV19

cdr3_nt: TGTGCCAGCAGCTTAGACAGGGTAGGCACCGGGGAGCTGTTTTTT
cdr3_aa: CASSLDRVGTGELFF
d_call: -
j_call: TRBJ2-2
clone_size: -
v_call: TRBV7-9

cdr3_nt: TGTGCCAGCAGTCGCGGTAGACTTAATGGCAATGAGCAGTTCTTC
cdr3_aa: CASSRGRLNGNEQFF
d_call: -
j_call: TRBJ2-1
clone_size: -
v_call: TRBV28

cdr3_nt: TGTGCCTGGACCAAGCGGACAGGGGGAAGGAGTAGCGGGGGTTCACCCCTCCACTTT
cdr3_aa: CAWTKRTGGRSSGGSPLHF
d_call: TRBD1
j_call: TRBJ1-6
clone_size: once
v_call: TRBV30

cdr3_nt: TGCAGCGCCTCGGGACTAGCGGGGGGAAGCTCCTACAATGAGCAGTTCTTC
cdr3_aa: CSASGLAGGSSYNEQFF
d_call: TRBD2
j_call: TRBJ2-1
clone_size: -
v_call: TRBV29-1

cdr3_nt: TGCGCCAGCAGCCCCCGCCGGACAACGAACACCGGGGAGCTGTTTTTT
cdr3_aa: CASSPRRTTNTGELFF
d_call: -
j_call: TRBJ2-2
clone_size: -
v_call: TRBV4-1

cdr3_nt: TGTGCCAGCAGTTACTCCTCGAGACAGTCAAATTCACCCCTCCACTTT
cdr3_aa: CASSYSSRQSNSPLHF
d_call: -
j_call: TRBJ1-6
clone_size: -
v_call: TRBV6-5

cdr3_nt: TGTGCCAGCAGTAGACCGGGACAGGGAGTTCAGAAACTGTTTTTT
cdr3_aa: CASSRPGQGVQKLFF
d_call: TRBD1
j_call: TRBJ1-4
clone_size: few
v_call: TRBV2

cdr3_nt: TGTGCCAGCACCCTCGACATGAACACTGAAGCTTTCTTT
cdr3_aa: CASTLDMNTEAFF
d_call: -
j_call: TRBJ1-1
clone_size: few
v_call: TRBV2

cdr3_nt: TGTGCCAGCAGGGTAGCGGGGCCGGGGACAGATACGCAGTATTTT
cdr3_aa: CASRVAGPGTDTQYF
d_call: TRBD2
j_call: TRBJ2-3
clone_size: -
v_call: TRBV6-5

cdr3_nt: TGTGCCAGCAGCTCTTCCGGGACAGGTTCCGGGGAGCTGTTTTTT
cdr3_aa: CASSSSGTGSGELFF
d_call: TRBD1
j_call: TRBJ2-2
clone_size: -
v_call: TRBV7-3

cdr3_nt: TGTGCCATCAGTGAGGGACAGGATACCTACGAGCAGTACTTC
cdr3_aa: CAISEGQDTYEQYF
d_call: TRBD1
j_call: TRBJ2-7
clone_size: -
v_call: TRBV10-3

cdr3_nt: TGTGCCAGCAGCGTAGTGACTACTTCCTACAATGAGCAGTTCTTC
cdr3_aa: CASSVVTTSYNEQFF
d_call: -
j_call: TRBJ2-1
clone_size: -
v_call: TRBV9

cdr3_nt: TGTGCCAGCAGCTTAGAAGCCCGGAGGGAGCAGTTCTTC
cdr3_aa: CASSLEARREQFF
d_call: -
j_call: TRBJ2-1
clone_size: -
v_call: TRBV7-2

cdr3_nt: TGTGCCAGCAGCTTAGCGTGGGCGGGCTCCTACAATGAGCAGTTCTTC
cdr3_aa: CASSLAWAGSYNEQFF
d_call: -
j_call: TRBJ2-1
clone_size: once
v_call: TRBV7-2

cdr3_nt: TGTGCCAGCACGTTGGGGGACTGGAGGCAGCCCCAGCATTTT
cdr3_aa: CASTLGDWRQPQHF
d_call: -
j_call: TRBJ1-5
clone_size: -
v_call: TRBV6-1

cdr3_nt: TGCGCCAGCAGGCCGGACAGGAGCTCCTACGAGCAGTACTTC
cdr3_aa: CASRPDRSSYEQYF
d_call: TRBD1
j_call: TRBJ2-7
clone_size: medium-sized
v_call: TRBV5-1

cdr3_nt: TGCGCCAGCAGCTTCAAAGAGACCCAGTACTTC
cdr3_aa: CASSFKETQYF
d_call: -
j_call: TRBJ2-5
clone_size: once
v_call: TRBV5-1

cdr3_nt: TGTGCCAGTAGTAGAAGACTAGCGGGAGAGCATGAGCAGTTCTTC
cdr3_aa: CASSRRLAGEHEQFF
d_call: TRBD2
j_call: TRBJ2-1
clone_size: -
v_call: TRBV19